This record covers a single T cell receptor (beta chain). Using immunoSEQ multiplex PCR, the repertoire was profiled, and TCRdb retains in-frame clones only, with some absent. The sample has 61,000 or so clones; around nine tenths are singletons. The data originate from a study of blood T cell repertoires in COVID-19. Study summary: Sources were T cells, B-cell-depleted T cells, or PBMCs; the material itself was cDNA or gDNA.

This CDR3 is 13 amino acids long. Looked up from germline, CDR1 is LNHDA and CDR2 is SQIVND (reference sequence). Trimming removed 3 bases from V and 15 bases from J, with 15 bases in between. The chain links TRBV19 to TRBJ1-6; D call uncertain. The sequence was collected from a woman aged 45-59 years with active or convalescent COVID-19. The sample was peripheral blood. CDR3 in amino acids: CASSMTPRQDLHF. DNA for the CDR3: TGTGCCAGTAGTATGACCCCTCGGCAGGACCTCCACTTT.